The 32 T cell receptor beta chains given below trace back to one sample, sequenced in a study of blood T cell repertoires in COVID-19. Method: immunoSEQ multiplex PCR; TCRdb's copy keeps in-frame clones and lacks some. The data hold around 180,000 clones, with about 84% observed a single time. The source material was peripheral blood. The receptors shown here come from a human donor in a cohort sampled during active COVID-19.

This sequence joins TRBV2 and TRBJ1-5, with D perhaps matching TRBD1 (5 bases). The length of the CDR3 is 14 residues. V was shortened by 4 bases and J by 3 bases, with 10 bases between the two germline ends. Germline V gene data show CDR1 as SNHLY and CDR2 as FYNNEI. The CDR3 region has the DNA TGTGCCAGCAGTGGACAGATTCTCAATCAGCCCCAGCATTTT. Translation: CASSGQILNQPQHF.

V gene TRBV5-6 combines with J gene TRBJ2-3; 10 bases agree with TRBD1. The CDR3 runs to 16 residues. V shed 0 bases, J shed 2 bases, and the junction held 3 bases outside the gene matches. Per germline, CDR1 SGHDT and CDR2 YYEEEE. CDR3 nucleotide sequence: TGTGCCAGCAGCTTGGGGGACAGGGGCCTCACAGATACGCAGTATTTT. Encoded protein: CASSLGDRGLTDTQYF.

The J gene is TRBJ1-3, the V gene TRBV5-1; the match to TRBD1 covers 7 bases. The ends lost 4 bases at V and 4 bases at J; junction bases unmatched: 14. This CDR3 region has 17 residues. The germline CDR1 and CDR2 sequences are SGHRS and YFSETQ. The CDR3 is CASSPGTALTEGNTIYF. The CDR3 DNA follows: TGCGCCAGCAGCCCAGGGACAGCACTAACCGAGGGAAACACCATATATTTT.

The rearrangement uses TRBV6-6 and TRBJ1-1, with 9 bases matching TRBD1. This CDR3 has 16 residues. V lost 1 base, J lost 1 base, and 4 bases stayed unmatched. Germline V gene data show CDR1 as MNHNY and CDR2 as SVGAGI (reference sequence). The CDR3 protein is CASSYLDRGGNTEAFF. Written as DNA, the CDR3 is TGTGCCAGCAGTTACTTAGACAGGGGGGGGAACACTGAAGCTTTCTTT.

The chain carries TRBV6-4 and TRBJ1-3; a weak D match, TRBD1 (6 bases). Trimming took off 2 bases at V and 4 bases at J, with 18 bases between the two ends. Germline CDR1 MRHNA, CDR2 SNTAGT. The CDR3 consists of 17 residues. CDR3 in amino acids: CASSDPARGAGGNTIYF. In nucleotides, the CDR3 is TGTGCCAGCAGTGACCCGGCGCGGGGGGCAGGGGGAAACACCATATATTTT.

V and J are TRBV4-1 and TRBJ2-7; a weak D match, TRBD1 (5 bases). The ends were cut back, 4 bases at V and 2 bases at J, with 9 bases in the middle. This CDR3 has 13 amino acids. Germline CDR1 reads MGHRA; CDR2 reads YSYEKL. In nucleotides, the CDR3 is TGCGCCAGCAGCCTCCAGGACACCTACGAGCAGTACTTC. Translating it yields CASSLQDTYEQYF.

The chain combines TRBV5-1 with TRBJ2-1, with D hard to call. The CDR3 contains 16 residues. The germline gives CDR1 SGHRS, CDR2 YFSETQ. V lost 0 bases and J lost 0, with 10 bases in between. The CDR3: CASSLAATSSYNEQFF. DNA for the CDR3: TGCGCCAGCAGCTTGGCCGCTACGAGCTCCTACAATGAGCAGTTCTTC. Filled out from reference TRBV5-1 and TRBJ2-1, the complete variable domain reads KAGVTQTPRYLIKTRGQQVTLSCSPISGHRSVSWYQQTPGQGLQFLFEYFSETQRNKGNFPGRFSGRQFSNSRSEMNVSTLELGDSALYLCASSLAATSSYNEQFFGPGTRLTVL.

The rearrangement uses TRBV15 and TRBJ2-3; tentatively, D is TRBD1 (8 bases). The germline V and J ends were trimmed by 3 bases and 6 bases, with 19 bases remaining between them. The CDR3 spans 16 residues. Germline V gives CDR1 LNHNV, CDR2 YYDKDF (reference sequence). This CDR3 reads CATSRGGQGAEDTQYF. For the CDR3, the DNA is TGTGCCACCAGCAGGGGGGGGCAGGGGGCGGAGGATACGCAGTATTTT.

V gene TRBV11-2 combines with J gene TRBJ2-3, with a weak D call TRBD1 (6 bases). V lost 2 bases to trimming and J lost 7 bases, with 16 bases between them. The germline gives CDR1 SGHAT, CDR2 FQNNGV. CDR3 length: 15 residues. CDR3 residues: CASSLSRGTSYTQYF. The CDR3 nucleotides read TGTGCCAGCAGCTTAAGCAGGGGCACATCTTATACGCAGTATTTT.

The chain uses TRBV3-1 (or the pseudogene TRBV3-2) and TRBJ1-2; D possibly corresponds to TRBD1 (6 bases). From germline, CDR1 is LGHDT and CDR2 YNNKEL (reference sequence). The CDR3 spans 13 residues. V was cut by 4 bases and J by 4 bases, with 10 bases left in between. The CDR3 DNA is TGTGCCAGCAGCCGAGGGGGTATCTATGGCTACACCTTC. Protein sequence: CASSRGGIYGYTF.

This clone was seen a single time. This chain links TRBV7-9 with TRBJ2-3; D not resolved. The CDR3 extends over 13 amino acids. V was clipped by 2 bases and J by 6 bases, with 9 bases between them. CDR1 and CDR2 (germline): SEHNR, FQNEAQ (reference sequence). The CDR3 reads CASSLPPADTQYF. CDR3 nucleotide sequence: TGTGCCAGCAGCTTACCACCCGCGGATACGCAGTATTTT.

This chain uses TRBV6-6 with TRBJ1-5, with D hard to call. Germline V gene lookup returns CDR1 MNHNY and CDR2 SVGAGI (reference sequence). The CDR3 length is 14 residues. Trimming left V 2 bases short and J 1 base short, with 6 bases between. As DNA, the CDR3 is TGTGCCAGCAGTTACGTCAGGAGCAATCAGCCCCAGCATTTT. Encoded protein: CASSYVRSNQPQHF.

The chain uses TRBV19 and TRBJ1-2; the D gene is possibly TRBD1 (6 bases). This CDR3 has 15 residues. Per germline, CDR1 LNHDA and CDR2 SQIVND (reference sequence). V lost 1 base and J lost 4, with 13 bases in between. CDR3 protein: CASSIAPGQRYGYTF. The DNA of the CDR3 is TGTGCCAGTAGTATAGCCCCCGGACAGCGCTATGGCTACACCTTC.

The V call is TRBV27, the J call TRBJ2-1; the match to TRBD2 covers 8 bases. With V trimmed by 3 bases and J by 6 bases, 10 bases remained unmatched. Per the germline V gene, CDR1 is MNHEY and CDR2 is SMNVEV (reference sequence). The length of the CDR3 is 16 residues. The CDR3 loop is CASSFQPGGPGNEQFF. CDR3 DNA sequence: TGTGCCAGCAGTTTCCAACCGGGGGGGCCCGGCAATGAGCAGTTCTTC.

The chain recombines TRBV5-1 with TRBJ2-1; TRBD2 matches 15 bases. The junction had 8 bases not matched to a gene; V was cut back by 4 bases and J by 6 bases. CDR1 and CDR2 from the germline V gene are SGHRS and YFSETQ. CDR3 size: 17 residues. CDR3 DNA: TGCGCCAGCAGCCCAGGACTAGCGGGGGGGCAAGGCAATGAGCAGTTCTTC. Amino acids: CASSPGLAGGQGNEQFF.

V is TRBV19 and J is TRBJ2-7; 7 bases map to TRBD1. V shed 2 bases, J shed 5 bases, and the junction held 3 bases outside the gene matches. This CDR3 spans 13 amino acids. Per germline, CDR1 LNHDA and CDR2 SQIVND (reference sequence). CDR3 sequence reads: CASSINRGHEQYF. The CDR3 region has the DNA TGTGCCAGTAGTATAAACAGGGGACACGAGCAGTACTTC.

The CDR3 nucleotides are TGTGCCAGCAGTCGTATTACAGGGGTCACTAATGAAAAACTGTTTTTT. Its protein product is CASSRITGVTNEKLFF. The chain carries TRBV5-8 and TRBJ1-4; 7 positions agree with TRBD1. CDR1 and CDR2 from the germline V gene are SGHTS and YDEGEE. J was trimmed by 2 bases and V by 5 bases; bases with no gene match: 9. There are 16 residues in the CDR3.

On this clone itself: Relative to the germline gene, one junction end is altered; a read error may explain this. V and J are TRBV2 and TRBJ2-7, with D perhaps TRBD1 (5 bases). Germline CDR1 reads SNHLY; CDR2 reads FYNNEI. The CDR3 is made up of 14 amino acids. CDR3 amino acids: CASSDISTGAVFNF. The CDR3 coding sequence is TGTGCCAGCAGTGATATTTCTACAGGTGCGGTTTTTAACTTC.

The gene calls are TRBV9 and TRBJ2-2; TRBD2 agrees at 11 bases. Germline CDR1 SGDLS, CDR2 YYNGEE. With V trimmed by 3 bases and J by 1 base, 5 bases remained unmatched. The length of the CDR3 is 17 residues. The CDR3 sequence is CASSAGTSGGNTGELFF. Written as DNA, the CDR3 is TGTGCCAGCAGCGCCGGGACTAGCGGAGGGAACACCGGGGAGCTGTTTTTT.

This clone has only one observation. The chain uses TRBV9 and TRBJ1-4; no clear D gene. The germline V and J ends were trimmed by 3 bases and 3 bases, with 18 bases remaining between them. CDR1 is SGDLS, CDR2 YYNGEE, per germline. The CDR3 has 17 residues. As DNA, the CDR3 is TGTGCCAGCAGCGCCGAGGCCCTGGGAGTGGCTAATGAAAAACTGTTTTTT. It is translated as CASSAEALGVANEKLFF.

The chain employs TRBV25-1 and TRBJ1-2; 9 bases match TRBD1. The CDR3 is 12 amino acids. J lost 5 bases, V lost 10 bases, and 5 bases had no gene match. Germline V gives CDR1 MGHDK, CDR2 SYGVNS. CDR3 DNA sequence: TGTGCCACCAGGGACAGGGAGTATGGCTACACCTTC. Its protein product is CATRDREYGYTF.

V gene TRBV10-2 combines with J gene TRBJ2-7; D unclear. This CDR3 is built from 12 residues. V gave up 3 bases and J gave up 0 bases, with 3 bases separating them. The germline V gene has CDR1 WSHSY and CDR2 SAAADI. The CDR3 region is CASSDNSYEQYF. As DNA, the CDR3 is TGCGCCAGCAGTGACAACTCCTACGAGCAGTACTTC.

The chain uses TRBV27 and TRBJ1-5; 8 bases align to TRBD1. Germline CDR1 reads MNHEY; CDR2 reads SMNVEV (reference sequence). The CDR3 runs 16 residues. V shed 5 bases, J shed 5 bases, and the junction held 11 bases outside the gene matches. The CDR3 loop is CASSESTGEIDQPQHF. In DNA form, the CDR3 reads TGTGCCAGCAGTGAATCGACAGGGGAGATTGATCAGCCCCAGCATTTT.

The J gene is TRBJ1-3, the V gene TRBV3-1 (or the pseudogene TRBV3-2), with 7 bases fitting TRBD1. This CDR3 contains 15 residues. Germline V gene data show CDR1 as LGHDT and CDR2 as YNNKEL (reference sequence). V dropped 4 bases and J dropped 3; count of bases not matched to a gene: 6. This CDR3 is CASSLTGARGNTIYF. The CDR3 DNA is TGTGCCAGCAGCCTAACAGGGGCTCGTGGAAACACCATATATTTT.

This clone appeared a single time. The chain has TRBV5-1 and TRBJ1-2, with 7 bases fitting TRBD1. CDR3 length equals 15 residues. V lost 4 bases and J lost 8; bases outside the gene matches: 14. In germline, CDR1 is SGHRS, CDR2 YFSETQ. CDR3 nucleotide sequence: TGCGCCAGCAGCCAAGAGACAGGGAGGTCAGGCGGCTACACCTTC. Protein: CASSQETGRSGGYTF.

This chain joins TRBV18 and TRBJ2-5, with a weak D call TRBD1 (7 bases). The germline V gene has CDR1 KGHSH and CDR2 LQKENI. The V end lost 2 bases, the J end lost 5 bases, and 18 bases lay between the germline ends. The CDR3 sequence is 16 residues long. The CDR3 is CASSPYDREVVETQYF. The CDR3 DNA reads TGTGCCAGCTCACCATACGACAGGGAGGTGGTGGAGACCCAGTACTTC.

The CDR3 DNA sequence: TGTGCCAGCTCACCCGACAGTTTAAATCAGCCCCAGCATTTT. Amino acids: CASSPDSLNQPQHF. The gene calls are TRBV18 and TRBJ1-5; tentative D call: TRBD1 (5 bases). The V end lost 3 bases, the J end lost 4 bases, and 10 bases lay between the germline ends. In germline, CDR1 is KGHSH, CDR2 LQKENI. This CDR3 is built from 14 residues.

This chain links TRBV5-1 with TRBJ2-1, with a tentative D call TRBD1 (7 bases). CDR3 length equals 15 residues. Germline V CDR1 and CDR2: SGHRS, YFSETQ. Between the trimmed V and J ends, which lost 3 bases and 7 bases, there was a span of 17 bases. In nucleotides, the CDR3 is TGCGCCAGCAGCTCCCAGGGGGGTCGGTCGAATGAGCAGTTCTTC. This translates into CASSSQGGRSNEQFF. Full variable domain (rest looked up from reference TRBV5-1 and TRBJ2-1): KAGVTQTPRYLIKTRGQQVTLSCSPISGHRSVSWYQQTPGQGLQFLFEYFSETQRNKGNFPGRFSGRQFSNSRSEMNVSTLELGDSALYLCASSSQGGRSNEQFFGPGTRLTVL.

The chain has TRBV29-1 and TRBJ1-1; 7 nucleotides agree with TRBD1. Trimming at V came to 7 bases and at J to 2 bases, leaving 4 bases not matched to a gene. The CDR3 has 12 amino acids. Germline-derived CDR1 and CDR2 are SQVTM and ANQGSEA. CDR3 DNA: TGCAGCGCCCGGGACAGCAACACTGAAGCTTTCTTT. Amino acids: CSARDSNTEAFF.

The CDR3 DNA sequence: TGTGCCAGCAGCGGGAACCCAGGGGGCGGCGAGCAGTACTTC. This translates into CASSGNPGGGEQYF. The rearrangement links TRBV9 to TRBJ2-7, with TRBD1 matching 8 bases. This CDR3 is 14 amino acids long. Germline V gene lookup returns CDR1 SGDLS and CDR2 YYNGEE. The junction had 8 bases not matched to a gene; V was cut back by 3 bases and J by 6 bases.

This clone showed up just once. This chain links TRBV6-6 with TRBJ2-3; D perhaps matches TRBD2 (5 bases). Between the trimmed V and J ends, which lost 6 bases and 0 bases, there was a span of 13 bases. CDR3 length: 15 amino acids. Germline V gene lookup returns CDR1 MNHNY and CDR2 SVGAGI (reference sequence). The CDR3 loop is CASRQQRDSTDTQYF. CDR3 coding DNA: TGTGCCAGCAGACAGCAGAGGGATAGCACAGATACGCAGTATTTT.

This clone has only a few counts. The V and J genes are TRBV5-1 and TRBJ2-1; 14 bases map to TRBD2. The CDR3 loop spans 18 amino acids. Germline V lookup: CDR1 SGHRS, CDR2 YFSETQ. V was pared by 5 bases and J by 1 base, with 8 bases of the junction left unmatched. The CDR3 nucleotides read TGCGCCAGCAGAGCCGGGACTAGCGGGGGCGTTTCCTACAATGAGCAGTTCTTC. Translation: CASRAGTSGGVSYNEQFF.